This entry is about one T cell receptor (beta chain). The antigen it binds to is not known. Base quality data are lacking; no much larger clone is found one base away. Collaborating institutions collected whole blood in K2EDTA tubes following their own protocols. Collaborator samples were shipped for TCRbeta analysis as frozen whole blood, isolated PBMCs, or DNA extracted from either sample type. CDR1 is given as ENHRY and CDR2 as SYGVKD, both from the germline V gene. Including the terminal cysteine and phenylalanine, the CDR3 comprises 16 residues. Of the read, only the CDR3 DNA is kept; its 48 bases are in frame from base 1. V drops 0 bases and J drops 1 base, leaving 9 bases in between. This entry belongs to a study of blood T cell repertoires in COVID-19 (TCRdb year 2020). As for the study more broadly: The collaborator samples originated in the United States, Italy and Spain and spanned the acute and convalescent phases of COVID-19. The material from the prospective study consisted of cDNA or gDNA derived from T cells, B-cell-depleted T cells, or PBMCs. Subjects who had been exposed to COVID-19, were actively infected with it, or had recovered from it provided the deeply sampled blood TCRbeta repertoires that made up the dataset. The repertoires were made available in a free public database intended to serve as a resource for research on the immune response to SARS-CoV-2. Samples were obtained from the ongoing ImmuneRACE study (first 160 participants) and from 1,200 or so subjects provided by 6 global collaborators. The sample metadata nearly always contained a de-identified subject ID, COVID-19 status, age in years and sex. Where available, HLA class I and class II types were taken from metadata supplied by the sample provider and were not determined by assay-based typing. Study-level results and caveats: How much clinical and demographic metadata was included differed by source and by participant, and the metadata was provided uncurated.

TCRbeta CDR3 regions were amplified from genomic DNA using the immunoSEQ Assay, a bias-controlled multiplex PCR. Under the source paper's analysis protocol: Nucleated cell counts per sample were estimated from amplification of reference gene primers within the assay. To quantify the absolute abundance of each unique TCRbeta CDR3 rearrangement, sequence reads were collapsed and filtered. For each sample, productive Simpson clonality was calculated as the square root of Simpson's diversity index across productive rearrangements. In TCRdb, the immuneACCESS table is reduced to in-frame sequences with V and J assigned. These tables do not hold every clone; where another copy was compared, an unresolved V gene accounts for under half, and the others remain unexplained. V, J and clone size are taken as reported in that table, and D and trimming were inferred from the DNA itself. The table for this sample lists 55,000 to 80,000 clones; more than 75% of them were counted only once. The top ten constitute 1% of the sample.

Sequencing was performed on peripheral blood. This receptor was obtained from a man between 65 and 85 years old with acute or convalescent COVID-19. This receptor chain uses TRBV10-3 and TRBJ2-2; the D region possibly corresponds to TRBD2 (6 bases align). The CDR3 reads as follows: CAISESLGGNTGELFF. The sequenced DNA: TGTGCCATCAGTGAGTCGCTCGGGGGGAACACCGGGGAGCTGTTTTTT.